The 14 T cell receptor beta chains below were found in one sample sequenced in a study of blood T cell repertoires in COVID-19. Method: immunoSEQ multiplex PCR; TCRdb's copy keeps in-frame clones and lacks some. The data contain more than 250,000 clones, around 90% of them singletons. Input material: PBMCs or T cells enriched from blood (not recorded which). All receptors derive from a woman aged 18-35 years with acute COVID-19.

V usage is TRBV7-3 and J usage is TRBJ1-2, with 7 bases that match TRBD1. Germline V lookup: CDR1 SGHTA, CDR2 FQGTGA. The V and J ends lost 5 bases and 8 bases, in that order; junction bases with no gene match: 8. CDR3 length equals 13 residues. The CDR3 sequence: CASSPTGTRGYTF. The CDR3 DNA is TGTGCCAGCAGCCCGACAGGGACTAGGGGCTACACCTTC. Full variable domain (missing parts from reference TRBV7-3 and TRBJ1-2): GAGVSQTPSNKVTEKGKYVELRCDPISGHTALYWYRQSLGQGPEFLIYFQGTGAADDSGLPNDRFFAVRPEGSVSTLKIQRTERGDSAVYLCASSPTGTRGYTFGSGTRLTVV.

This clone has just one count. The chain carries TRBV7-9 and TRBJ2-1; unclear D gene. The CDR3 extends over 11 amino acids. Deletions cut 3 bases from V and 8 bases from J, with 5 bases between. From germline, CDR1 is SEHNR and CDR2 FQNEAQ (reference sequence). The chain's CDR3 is CASSFLDEQFF. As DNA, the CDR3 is TGTGCCAGCAGCTTTCTCGATGAGCAGTTCTTC.

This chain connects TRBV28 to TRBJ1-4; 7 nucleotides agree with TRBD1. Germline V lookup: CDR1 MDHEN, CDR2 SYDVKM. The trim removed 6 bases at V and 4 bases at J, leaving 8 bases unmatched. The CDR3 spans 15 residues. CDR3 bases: TGTGCCAGCAGGCGCGGACAGGCGATTAATGAAAAACTGTTTTTT. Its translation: CASRRGQAINEKLFF. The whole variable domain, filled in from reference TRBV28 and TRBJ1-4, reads DVKVTQSSRYLVKRTGEKVFLECVQDMDHENMFWYRQDPGLGLRLIYFSYDVKMKEKGDIPEGYSVSREKKERFSLILESASTNQTSMYLCASRRGQAINEKLFFGSGTQLSVL.

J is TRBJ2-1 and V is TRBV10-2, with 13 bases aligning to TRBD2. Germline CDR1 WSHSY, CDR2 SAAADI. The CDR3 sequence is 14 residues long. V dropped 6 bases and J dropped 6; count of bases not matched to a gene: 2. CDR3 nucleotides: TGCGCCAGCAGCCGGACTAGCGGGAGCAATGAGCAGTTCTTC. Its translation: CASSRTSGSNEQFF.

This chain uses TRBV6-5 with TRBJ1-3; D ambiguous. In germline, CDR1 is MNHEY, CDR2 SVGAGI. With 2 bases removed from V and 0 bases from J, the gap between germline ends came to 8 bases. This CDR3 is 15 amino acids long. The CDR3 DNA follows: TGTGCCAGCAGTTACGATGGGCCCTCTGGAAACACCATATATTTT. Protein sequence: CASSYDGPSGNTIYF.

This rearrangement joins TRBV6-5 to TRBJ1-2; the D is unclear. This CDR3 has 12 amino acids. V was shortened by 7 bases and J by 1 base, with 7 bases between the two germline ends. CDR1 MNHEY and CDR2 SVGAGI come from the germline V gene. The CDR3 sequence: CASIGVNYGYTF. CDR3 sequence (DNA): TGTGCCAGCATCGGGGTTAACTATGGCTACACCTTC.

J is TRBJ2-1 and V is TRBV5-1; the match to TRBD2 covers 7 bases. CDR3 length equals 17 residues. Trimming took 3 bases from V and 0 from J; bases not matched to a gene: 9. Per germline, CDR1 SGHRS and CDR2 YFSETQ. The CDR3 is CASSWGGLPSSYNEQFF. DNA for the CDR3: TGCGCCAGCAGCTGGGGGGGACTGCCCAGCTCCTACAATGAGCAGTTCTTC.

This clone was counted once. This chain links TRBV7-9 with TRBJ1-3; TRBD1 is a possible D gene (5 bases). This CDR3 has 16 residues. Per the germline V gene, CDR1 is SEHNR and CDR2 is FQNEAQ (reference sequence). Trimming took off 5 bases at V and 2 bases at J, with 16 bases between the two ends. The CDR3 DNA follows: TGTGCCAGCAGCCCCAGGGTCGGGTCAGCTGGAAACACCATATATTTT. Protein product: CASSPRVGSAGNTIYF.

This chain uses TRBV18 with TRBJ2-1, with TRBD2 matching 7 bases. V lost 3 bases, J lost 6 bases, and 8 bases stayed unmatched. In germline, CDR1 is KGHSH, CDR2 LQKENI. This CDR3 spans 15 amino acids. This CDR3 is CASSPGAGRINEQFF. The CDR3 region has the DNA TGTGCCAGCTCACCGGGAGCGGGACGGATCAATGAGCAGTTCTTC.

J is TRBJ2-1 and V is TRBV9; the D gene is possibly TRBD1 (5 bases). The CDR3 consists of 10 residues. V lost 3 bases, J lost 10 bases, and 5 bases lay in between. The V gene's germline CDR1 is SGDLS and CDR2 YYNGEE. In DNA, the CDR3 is TGTGCCAGCAGCGGACAGGAGCAGTTCTTC. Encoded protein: CASSGQEQFF.

This CDR3 reads CASSFGLAINEQFF. The CDR3 DNA follows: TGTGCCAGCAGTTTTGGACTAGCGATAAATGAGCAGTTCTTC. The genes are TRBV27 and TRBJ2-1, with 9 bases matching TRBD2. CDR1 is MNHEY and CDR2 is SMNVEV in the germline V gene (reference sequence). The CDR3 spans 14 residues. V lost 3 bases and J lost 7; bases outside the gene matches: 4.

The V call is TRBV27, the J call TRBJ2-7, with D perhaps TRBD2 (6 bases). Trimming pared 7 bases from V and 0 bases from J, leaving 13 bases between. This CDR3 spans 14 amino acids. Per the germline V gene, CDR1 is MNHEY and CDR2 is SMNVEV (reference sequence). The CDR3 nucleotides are TGTGCCAGCAATGGCGGGACGGGCTCCTACGAGCAGTACTTC. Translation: CASNGGTGSYEQYF.

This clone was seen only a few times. The CDR3 region has the DNA TGTGCCAGCTCCCCTGGTCAGGCCGTCAATCAGCCCCAGCATTTT. This codes for CASSPGQAVNQPQHF. This chain links TRBV18 with TRBJ1-5; D is unresolved. In germline, CDR1 is KGHSH, CDR2 LQKENI. There are 15 residues in the CDR3. V shed 6 bases and J shed 3 bases, with 15 bases lying between them.

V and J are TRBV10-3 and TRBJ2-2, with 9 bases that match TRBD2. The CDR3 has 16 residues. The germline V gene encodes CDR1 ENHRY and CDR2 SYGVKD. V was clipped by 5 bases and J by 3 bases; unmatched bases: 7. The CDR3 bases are TGTGCCATCAGTACGCGACTAGCGGAATACACCGGGGAGCTGTTTTTT. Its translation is CAISTRLAEYTGELFF.